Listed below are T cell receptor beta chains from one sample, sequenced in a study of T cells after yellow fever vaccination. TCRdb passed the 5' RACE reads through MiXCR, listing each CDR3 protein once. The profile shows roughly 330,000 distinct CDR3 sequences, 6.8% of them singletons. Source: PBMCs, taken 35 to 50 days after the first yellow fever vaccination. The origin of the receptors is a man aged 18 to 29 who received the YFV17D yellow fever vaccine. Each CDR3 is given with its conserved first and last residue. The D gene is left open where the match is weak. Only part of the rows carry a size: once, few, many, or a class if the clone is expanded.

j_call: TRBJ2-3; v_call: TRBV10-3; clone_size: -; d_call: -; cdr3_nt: TGTGCCATCAGCCGACAGGTTGGGACAGATACGCAGTATTTT; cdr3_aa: CAISRQVGTDTQYF
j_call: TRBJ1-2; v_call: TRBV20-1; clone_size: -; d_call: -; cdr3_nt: TGCAGTGCTAGCCCTTACGACGTTGGGGATGGCTACACCTTC; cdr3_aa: CSASPYDVGDGYTF
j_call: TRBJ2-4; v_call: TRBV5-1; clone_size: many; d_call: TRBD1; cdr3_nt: TGCGCCAGCAGCTTGTTACAGGGGACGAACATTCAGTACTTC; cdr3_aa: CASSLLQGTNIQYF
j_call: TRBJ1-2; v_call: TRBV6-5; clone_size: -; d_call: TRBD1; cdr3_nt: TGTGCCAGCAGTTACAGGGGGCGCCGGCCGGGCGGCTACACCTTC; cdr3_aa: CASSYRGRRPGGYTF
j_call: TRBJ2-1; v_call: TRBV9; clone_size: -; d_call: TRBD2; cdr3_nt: TGTGCCAGCAGCGCGCTCCTAGCGGGGGGGCTAAATGAGCAGTTCTTC; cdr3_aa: CASSALLAGGLNEQFF
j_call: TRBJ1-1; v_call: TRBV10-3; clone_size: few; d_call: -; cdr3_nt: TGTGCCACCTCGGGGGTTGGGATGAACACTGAAGCTTTCTTT; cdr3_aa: CATSGVGMNTEAFF
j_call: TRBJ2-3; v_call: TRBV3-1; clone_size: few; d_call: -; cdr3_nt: TGTGCCAGCAGCCAAGATAGTTACGGGGGCACAGATACGCAGTATTTT; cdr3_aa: CASSQDSYGGTDTQYF
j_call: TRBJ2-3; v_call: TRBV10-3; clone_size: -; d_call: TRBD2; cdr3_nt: TGTGCCATCAGTCGGACTAGCGGGGTCGCAGATACGCAGTATTTT; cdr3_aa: CAISRTSGVADTQYF
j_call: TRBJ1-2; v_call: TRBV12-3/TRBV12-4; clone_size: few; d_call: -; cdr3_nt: TGTGCCGTCTCGACAGCAGCTAACTATGGCTACACCTTC; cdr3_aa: CAVSTAANYGYTF
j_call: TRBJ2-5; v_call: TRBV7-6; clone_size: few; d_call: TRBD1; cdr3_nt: TGTGCCAGCAGCTTACGACCAGGGGGCGCGGGGGAGACCCAGTACTTC; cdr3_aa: CASSLRPGGAGETQYF
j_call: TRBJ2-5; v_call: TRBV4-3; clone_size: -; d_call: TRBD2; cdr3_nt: TGCGCCAGCAGCCAAGAGGGAGCGGGGAGAAAAGAGACCCAGTACTTC; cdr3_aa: CASSQEGAGRKETQYF
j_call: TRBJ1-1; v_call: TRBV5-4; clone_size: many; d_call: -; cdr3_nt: TGTGCCAGCAGCTTCTCGACAGGGAACACTGAAGCTTTCTTT; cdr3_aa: CASSFSTGNTEAFF
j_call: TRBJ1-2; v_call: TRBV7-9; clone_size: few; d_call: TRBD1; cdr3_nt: TGTGCCAGCAGCCTAGGGGGCAGAGCTAACTATGGCTACACCTTC; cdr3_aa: CASSLGGRANYGYTF
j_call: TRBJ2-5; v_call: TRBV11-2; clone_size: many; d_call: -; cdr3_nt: TGTGCCAGCAGCCCCAGATACCAAGAGACCCAGTACTTC; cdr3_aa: CASSPRYQETQYF
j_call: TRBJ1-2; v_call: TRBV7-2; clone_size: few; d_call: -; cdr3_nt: TGTGCCAGCAGCTTACAGCAGTTAGGGTATGGCTACACCTTC; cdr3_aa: CASSLQQLGYGYTF
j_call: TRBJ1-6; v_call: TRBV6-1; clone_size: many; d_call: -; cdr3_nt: TGTGCCACCAACAGCGGTTGGGCGGATTATAATTCACCCCTCCACTTT; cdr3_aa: CATNSGWADYNSPLHF
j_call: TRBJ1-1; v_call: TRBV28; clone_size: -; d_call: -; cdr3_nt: TGTGCCAGCAGTATCCCGGGGGACGGGAAAGCTTTCTTT; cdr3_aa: CASSIPGDGKAFF
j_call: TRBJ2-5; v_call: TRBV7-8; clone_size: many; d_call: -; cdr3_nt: TGTGCCAGCAGCCCTCCGGCTGAAGGGGATCGGCAAGAGACCCAGTACTTC; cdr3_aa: CASSPPAEGDRQETQYF
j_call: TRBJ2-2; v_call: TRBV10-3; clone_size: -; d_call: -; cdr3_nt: TGTGCCATCAAGCTTTCGAACACCGGGGAGCTGTTTTTT; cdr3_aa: CAIKLSNTGELFF
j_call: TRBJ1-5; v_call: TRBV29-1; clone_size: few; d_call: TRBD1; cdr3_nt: TGCAGCGTTGTAGTGACAGGGGGCGGGAATCAGCCCCAGCATTTT; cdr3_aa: CSVVVTGGGNQPQHF
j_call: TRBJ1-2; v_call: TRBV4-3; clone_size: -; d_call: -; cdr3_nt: TGCGCCAGCAGCCAAAGCGGGGCGCAGGACTATGGCTACACCTTC; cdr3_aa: CASSQSGAQDYGYTF
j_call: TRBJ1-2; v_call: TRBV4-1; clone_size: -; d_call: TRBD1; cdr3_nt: TGCGCCAGCAGCCCCGGTGGACAGGGCCCCTACACCTTC; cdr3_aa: CASSPGGQGPYTF
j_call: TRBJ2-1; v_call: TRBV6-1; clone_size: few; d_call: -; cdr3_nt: TGTGCCAGCCAAACCGGGGGACTCAATGAGCAGTTCTTC; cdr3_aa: CASQTGGLNEQFF
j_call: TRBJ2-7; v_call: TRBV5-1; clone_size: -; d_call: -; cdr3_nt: TGCGCCAGCAGCGGGAAGGGTACAGGCCTCCAACGCTCCTACGAGCAGTACTTC; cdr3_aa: CASSGKGTGLQRSYEQYF
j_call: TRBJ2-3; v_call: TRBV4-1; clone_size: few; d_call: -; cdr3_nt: TGCGCCAGCAGCCAAGCCCAGAACCGAGCACAGATACTCGGGTATTTT; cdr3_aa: CASSQAQNRAQILGYF
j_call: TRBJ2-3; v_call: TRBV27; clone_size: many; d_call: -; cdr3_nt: TGTGCCAGCAGTTTTCGGGGAATTGTCACAGATACGCAGTATTTT; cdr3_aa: CASSFRGIVTDTQYF
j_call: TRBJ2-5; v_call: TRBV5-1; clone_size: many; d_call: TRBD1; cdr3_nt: TGCGCCAGCAGCTTGGCTGGGACAGGGGAAGAGACCCAGTACTTC; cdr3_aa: CASSLAGTGEETQYF
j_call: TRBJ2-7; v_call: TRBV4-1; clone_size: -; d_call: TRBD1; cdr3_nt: TGCGCCAGCAGCGCTTCTCCGGGACAGGGGTCTTACGAGCAGTACTTC; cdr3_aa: CASSASPGQGSYEQYF
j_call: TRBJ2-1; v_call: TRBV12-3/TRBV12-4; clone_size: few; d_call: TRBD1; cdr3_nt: TGTGCCAGCAGTCGGACAGGGTTCCGTGAGCAGTTCTTC; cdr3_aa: CASSRTGFREQFF
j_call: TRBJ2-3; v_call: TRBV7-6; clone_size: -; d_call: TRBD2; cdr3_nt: TGTGCCAGCAGCTTAGAATTGCCGGGGGGGATGCCAGATACGCAGTATTTT; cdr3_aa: CASSLELPGGMPDTQYF
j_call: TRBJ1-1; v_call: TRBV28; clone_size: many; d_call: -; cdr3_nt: TGTGCCAGCAGTTTATCGGGGTTGGTGGGAAGGGGCACTGAAGCTTTCTTT; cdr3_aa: CASSLSGLVGRGTEAFF
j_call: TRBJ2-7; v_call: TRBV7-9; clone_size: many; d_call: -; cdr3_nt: TGTGCCAGCAGCTTAGCATCAGGCTCGGGGTGGGAGCAGTACTTC; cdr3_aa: CASSLASGSGWEQYF
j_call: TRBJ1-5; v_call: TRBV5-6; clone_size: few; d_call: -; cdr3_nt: TGTGCCAGCAGCTTAGGGACACTCAGCAATCAGCCCCAGCATTTT; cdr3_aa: CASSLGTLSNQPQHF
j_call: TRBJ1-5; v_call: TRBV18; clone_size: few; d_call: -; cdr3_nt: TGTGCCAGCTCAGCTGATCAGGGTCAGCCCCAGCATTTT; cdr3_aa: CASSADQGQPQHF
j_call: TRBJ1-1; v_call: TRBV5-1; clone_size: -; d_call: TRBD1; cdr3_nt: TGCGCCAGCAGTAACACAGGGGTGGACACTGAAGCTTTCTTT; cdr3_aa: CASSNTGVDTEAFF
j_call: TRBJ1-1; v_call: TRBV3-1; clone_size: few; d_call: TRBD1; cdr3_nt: TGTGCCAGCAGCCCGAGACAGGGGTTGGTTACTGAAGCTTTCTTT; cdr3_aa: CASSPRQGLVTEAFF
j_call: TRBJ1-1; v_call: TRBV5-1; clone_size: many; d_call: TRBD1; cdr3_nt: TGCGCCAGCAGCTTGTCGTGGACAGGGGACACTGAAGCTTTCTTT; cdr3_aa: CASSLSWTGDTEAFF
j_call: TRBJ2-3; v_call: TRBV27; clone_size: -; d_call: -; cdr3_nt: TGTGCCAGCAGTTTTTGTACAGGACACACAGATACGCAGTATTTT; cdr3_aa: CASSFCTGHTDTQYF
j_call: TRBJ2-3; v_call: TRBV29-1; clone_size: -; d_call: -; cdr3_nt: TGCAGCGTAACTAGCTCCACAGATACGCAGTATTTT; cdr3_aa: CSVTSSTDTQYF
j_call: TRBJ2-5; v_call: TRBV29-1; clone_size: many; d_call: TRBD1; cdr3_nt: TGCAGCGTGCTGGACAGGGTAAAGACCCAGTACTTC; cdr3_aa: CSVLDRVKTQYF
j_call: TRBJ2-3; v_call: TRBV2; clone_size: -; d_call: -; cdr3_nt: TGTGCCAGCGGGTGGACAGCGACAACTAGCACAGATACGCAGTATTTT; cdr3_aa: CASGWTATTSTDTQYF
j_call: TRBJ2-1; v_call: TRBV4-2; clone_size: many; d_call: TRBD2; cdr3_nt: TGTGCCAGCAGCCAAGAGGAGCGGGGGGGCCCGGATGAGCAGTTCTTC; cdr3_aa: CASSQEERGGPDEQFF
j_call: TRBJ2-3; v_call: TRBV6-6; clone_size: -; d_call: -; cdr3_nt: TGTGCCAGCAGTCACGAAGGGGATACGCAGTATTTT; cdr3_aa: CASSHEGDTQYF
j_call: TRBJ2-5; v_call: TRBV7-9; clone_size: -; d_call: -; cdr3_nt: TGTGCCAGCAGCTTAGAGGTAGACACCACCCGAGAGACCCAGTACTTC; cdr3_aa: CASSLEVDTTRETQYF